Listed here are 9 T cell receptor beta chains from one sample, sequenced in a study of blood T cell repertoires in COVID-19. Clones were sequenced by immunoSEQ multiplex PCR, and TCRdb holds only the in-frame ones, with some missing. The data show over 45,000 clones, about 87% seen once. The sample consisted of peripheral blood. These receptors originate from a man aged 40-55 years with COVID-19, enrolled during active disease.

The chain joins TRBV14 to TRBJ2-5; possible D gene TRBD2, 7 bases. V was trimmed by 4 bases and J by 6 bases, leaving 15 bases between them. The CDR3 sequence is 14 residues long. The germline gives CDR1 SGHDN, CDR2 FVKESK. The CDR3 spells CASSPPGGPQTQYF. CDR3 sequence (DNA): TGTGCCAGCAGCCCCCCGGGGGGCCCCCAGACCCAGTACTTC. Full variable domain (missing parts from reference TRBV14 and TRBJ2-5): EAGVTQFPSHSVIEKGQTVTLRCDPISGHDNLYWYRRVMGKEIKFLLHFVKESKQDESGMPNNRFLAERTGGTYSTLKVQPAELEDSGVYFCASSPPGGPQTQYFGPGTRLLVL.

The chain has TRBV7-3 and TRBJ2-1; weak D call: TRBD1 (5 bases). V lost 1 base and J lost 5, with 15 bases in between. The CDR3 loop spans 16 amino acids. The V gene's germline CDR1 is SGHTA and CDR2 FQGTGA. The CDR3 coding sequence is TGTGCCAGCAGCTTAAACTCAGGGCTAGAGGACAATGAGCAGTTCTTC. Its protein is CASSLNSGLEDNEQFF. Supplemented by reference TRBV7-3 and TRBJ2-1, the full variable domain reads GAGVSQTPSNKVTEKGKYVELRCDPISGHTALYWYRQSLGQGPEFLIYFQGTGAADDSGLPNDRFFAVRPEGSVSTLKIQRTERGDSAVYLCASSLNSGLEDNEQFFGPGTRLTVL.

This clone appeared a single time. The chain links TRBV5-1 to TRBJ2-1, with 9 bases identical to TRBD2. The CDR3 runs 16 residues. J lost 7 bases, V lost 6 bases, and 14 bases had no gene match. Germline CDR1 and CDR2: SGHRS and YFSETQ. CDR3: CASKAKGLAGNNEQFF. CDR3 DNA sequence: TGCGCCAGCAAGGCGAAGGGGCTAGCGGGGAATAATGAGCAGTTCTTC. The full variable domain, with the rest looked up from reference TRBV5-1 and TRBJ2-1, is KAGVTQTPRYLIKTRGQQVTLSCSPISGHRSVSWYQQTPGQGLQFLFEYFSETQRNKGNFPGRFSGRQFSNSRSEMNVSTLELGDSALYLCASKAKGLAGNNEQFFGPGTRLTVL.

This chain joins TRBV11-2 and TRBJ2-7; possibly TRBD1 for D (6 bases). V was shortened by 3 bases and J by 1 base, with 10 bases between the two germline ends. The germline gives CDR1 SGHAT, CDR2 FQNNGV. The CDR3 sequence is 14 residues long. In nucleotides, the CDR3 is TGTGCCAGCAGCTTGAGAAGGGGGTCCTACGAGCAGTACTTC. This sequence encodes CASSLRRGSYEQYF.

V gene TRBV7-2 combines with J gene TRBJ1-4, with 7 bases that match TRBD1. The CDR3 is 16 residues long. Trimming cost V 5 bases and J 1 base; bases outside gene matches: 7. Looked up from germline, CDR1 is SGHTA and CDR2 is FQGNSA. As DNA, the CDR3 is TGTGCCAGCAGCAAAAAGAGACAGGGAACTAATGAAAAACTGTTTTTT. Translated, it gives CASSKKRQGTNEKLFF.

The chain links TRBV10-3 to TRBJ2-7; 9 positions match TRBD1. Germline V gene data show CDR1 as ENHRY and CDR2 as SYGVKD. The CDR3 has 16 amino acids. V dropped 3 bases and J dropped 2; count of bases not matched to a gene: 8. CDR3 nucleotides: TGTGCCATCAGTGACGGTTTCAGGACAGGGGCCTACGAGCAGTACTTC. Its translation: CAISDGFRTGAYEQYF.

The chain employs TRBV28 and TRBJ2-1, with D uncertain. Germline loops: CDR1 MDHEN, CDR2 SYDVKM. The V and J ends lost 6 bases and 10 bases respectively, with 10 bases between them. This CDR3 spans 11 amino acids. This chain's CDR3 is CASSSPREQFF. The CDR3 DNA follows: TGTGCCAGCAGCTCCCCCAGGGAGCAGTTCTTC.

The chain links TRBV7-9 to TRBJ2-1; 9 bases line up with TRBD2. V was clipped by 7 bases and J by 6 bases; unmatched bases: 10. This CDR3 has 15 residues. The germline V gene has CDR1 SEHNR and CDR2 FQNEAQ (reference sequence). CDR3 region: CASTLDAGGPNEQFF. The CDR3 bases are TGTGCCAGCACCCTAGATGCGGGGGGGCCCAATGAGCAGTTCTTC.

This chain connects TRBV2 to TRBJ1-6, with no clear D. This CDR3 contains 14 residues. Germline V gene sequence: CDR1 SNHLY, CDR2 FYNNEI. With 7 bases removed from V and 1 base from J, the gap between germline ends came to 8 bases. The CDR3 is CASIAGSYNSPLHF. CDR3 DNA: TGTGCCAGCATAGCGGGGTCCTATAATTCACCCCTCCACTTT.